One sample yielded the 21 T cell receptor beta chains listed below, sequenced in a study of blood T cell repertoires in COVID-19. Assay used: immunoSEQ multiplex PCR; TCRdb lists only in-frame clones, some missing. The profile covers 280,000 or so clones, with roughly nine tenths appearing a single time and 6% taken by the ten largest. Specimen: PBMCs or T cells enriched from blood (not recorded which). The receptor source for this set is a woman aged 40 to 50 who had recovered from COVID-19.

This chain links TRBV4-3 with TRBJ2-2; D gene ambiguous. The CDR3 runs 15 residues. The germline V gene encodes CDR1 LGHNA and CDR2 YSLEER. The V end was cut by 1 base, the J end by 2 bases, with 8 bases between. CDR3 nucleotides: TGCGCCAGCAGCCAAGCAAACAGAAACACCGGGGAGCTGTTTTTT. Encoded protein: CASSQANRNTGELFF.

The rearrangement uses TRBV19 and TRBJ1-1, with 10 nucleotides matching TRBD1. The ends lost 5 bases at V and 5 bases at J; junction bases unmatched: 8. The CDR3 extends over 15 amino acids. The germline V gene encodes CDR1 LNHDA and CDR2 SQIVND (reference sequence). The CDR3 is CASSAIRDRGTEAFF. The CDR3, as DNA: TGTGCCAGTAGTGCAATCCGGGACAGGGGTACTGAAGCTTTCTTT.

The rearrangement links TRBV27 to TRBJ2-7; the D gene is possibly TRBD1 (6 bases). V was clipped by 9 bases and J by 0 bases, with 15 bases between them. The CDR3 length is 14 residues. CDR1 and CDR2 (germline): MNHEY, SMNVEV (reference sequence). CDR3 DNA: TGTGCCAGTTATCCCAGGGGAATCTCCTACGAGCAGTACTTC. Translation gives CASYPRGISYEQYF.

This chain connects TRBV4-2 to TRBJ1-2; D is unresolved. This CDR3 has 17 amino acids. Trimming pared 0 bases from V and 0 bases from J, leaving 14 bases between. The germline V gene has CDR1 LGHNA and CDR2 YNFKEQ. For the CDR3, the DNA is TGTGCCAGCAGCCAAGACGAGGGCGGGTCGTCTAACTATGGCTACACCTTC. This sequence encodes CASSQDEGGSSNYGYTF.

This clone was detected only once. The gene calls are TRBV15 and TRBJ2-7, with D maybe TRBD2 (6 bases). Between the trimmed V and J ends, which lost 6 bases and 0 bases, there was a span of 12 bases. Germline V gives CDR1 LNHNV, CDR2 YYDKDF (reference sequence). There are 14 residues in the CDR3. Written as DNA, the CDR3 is TGTGCCACCAGGGAGGGCGGCAGCTCCTACGAGCAGTACTTC. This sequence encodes CATREGGSSYEQYF.

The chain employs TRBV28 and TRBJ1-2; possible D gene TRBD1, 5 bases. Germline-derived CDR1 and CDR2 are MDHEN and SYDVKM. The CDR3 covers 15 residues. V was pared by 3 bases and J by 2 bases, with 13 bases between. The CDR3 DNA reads TGTGCCAGCAGTTTGTTCGCTACAGGCAACTATGGCTACACCTTC. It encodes CASSLFATGNYGYTF.

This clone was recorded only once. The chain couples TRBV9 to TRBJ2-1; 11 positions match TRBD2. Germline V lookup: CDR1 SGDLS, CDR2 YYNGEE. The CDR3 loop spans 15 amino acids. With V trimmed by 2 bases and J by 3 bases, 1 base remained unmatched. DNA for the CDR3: TGTGCCAGCAGCGTCACTAGCGGGAGCTACAATGAGCAGTTCTTC. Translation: CASSVTSGSYNEQFF. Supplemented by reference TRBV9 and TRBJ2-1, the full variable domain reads DSGVTQTPKHLITATGQRVTLRCSPRSGDLSVYWYQQSLDQGLQFLIQYYNGEERAKGNILERFSAQQFPDLHSELNLSSLELGDSALYFCASSVTSGSYNEQFFGPGTRLTVL.

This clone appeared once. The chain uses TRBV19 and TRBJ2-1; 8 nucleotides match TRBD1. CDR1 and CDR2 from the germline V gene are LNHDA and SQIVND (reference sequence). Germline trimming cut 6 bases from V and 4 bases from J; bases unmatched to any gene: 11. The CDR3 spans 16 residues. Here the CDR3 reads CASRRQGFKGYNEQFF. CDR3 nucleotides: TGTGCCAGTAGGAGACAGGGGTTTAAGGGATACAATGAGCAGTTCTTC. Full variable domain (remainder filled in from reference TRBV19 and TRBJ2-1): DGGITQSPKYLFRKEGQNVTLSCEQNLNHDAMYWYRQDPGQGLRLIYYSQIVNDFQKGDIAEGYSVSREKKESFPLTVTSAQKNPTAFYLCASRRQGFKGYNEQFFGPGTRLTVL.

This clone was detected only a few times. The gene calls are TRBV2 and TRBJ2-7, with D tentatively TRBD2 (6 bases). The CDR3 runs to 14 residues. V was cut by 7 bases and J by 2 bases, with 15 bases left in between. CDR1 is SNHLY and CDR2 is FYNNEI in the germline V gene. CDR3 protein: CASTEMGGPYEQYF. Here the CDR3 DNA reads TGTGCCAGCACCGAAATGGGAGGACCCTACGAGCAGTACTTC.

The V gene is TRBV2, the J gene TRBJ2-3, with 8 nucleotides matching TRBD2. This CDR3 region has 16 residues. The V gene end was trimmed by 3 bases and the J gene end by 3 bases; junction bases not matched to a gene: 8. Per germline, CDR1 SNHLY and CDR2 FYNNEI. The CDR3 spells CASSDKSGRSTDTQYF. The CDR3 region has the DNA TGTGCCAGCAGTGATAAAAGCGGGAGAAGTACAGATACGCAGTATTTT.

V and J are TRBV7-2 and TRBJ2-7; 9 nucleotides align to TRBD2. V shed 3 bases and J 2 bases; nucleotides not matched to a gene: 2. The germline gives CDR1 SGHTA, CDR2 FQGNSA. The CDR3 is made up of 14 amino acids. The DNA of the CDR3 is TGTGCCAGCAGCTTTGCTAGCGGGACCTACGAGCAGTACTTC. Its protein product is CASSFASGTYEQYF.

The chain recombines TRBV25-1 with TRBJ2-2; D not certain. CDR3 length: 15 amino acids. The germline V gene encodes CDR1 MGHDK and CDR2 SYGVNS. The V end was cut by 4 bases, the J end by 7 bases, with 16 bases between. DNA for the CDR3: TGTGCCAGCAGTGCGAACCTCGATGGGCGCGGGGAGCTGTTTTTT. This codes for CASSANLDGRGELFF.

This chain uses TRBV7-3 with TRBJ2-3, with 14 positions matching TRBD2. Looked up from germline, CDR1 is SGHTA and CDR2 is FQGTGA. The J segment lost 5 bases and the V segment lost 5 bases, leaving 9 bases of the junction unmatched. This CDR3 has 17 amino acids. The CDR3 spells CASSPLGLAGGRDTQYF. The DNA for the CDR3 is TGTGCCAGCAGCCCCCTCGGACTAGCGGGAGGAAGAGATACGCAGTATTTT.

Here the CDR3 DNA reads TGTGCCTGGAAACTTACAGGGGGCACTGAAGCTTTCTTT. Its protein is CAWKLTGGTEAFF. The chain employs TRBV30 and TRBJ1-1; TRBD1 matches 8 bases. Germline V gives CDR1 GTSNPN, CDR2 SVGIG (reference sequence). Trimming at V came to 4 bases and at J to 4 bases, leaving 5 bases not matched to a gene. The CDR3 contains 13 residues.

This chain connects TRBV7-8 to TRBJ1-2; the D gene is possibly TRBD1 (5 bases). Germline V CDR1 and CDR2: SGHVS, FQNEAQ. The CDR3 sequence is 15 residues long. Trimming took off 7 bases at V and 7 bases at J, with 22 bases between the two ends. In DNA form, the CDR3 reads TGTGCCAGCACCTCCTTCACGGGAGCAGGGAGTGGCTACACCTTC. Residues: CASTSFTGAGSGYTF.

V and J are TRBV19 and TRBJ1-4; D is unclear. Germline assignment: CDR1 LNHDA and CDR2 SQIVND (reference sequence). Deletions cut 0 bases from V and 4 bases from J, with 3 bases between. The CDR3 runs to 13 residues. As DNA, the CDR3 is TGTGCCAGTAGTATAGACCTTAATGAAAAACTGTTTTTT. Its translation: CASSIDLNEKLFF.

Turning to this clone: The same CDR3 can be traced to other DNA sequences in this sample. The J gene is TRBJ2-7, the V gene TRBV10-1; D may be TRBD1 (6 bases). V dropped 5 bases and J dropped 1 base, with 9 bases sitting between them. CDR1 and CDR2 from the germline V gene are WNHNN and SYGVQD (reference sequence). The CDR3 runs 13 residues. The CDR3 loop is CASSTDRSYEQYF. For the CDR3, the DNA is TGCGCCAGCAGTACAGACAGGTCCTACGAGCAGTACTTC.

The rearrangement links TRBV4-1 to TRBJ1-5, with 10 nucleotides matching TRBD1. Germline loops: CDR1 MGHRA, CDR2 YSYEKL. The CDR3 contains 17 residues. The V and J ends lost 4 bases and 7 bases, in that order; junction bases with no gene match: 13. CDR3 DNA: TGCGCCAGCAGCCCGGGACAGGGGCCCCTCCTGGGCCAGCCCCAGCATTTT. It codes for CASSPGQGPLLGQPQHF.

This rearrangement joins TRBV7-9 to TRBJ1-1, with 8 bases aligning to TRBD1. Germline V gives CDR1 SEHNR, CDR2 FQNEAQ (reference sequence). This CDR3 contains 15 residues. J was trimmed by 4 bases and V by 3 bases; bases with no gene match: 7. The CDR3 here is CASSFKTGAGTEAFF. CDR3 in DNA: TGTGCCAGCAGCTTCAAGACAGGGGCTGGCACTGAAGCTTTCTTT.

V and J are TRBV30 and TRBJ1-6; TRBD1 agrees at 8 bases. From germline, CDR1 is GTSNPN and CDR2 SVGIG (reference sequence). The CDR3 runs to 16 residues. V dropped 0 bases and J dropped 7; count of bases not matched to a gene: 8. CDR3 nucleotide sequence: TGTGCCTGGAGTGTAAGGACAGGGAGAAGGAATTCACCCCTCCACTTT. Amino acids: CAWSVRTGRRNSPLHF. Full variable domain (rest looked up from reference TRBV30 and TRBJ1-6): SQTIHQWPATLVQPVGSPLSLECTVEGTSNPNLYWYRQAAGRGLQLLFYSVGIGQISSEVPQNLSASRPQDRQFILSSKKLLLSDSGFYLCAWSVRTGRRNSPLHFGNGTRLTVT.

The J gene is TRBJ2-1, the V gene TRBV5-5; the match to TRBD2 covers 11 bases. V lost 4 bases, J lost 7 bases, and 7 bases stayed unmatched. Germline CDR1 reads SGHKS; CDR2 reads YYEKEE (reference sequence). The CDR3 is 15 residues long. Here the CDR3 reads CASSPASGRWNEQFF. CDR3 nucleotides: TGTGCCAGCAGCCCAGCTAGCGGGAGGTGGAATGAGCAGTTCTTC.